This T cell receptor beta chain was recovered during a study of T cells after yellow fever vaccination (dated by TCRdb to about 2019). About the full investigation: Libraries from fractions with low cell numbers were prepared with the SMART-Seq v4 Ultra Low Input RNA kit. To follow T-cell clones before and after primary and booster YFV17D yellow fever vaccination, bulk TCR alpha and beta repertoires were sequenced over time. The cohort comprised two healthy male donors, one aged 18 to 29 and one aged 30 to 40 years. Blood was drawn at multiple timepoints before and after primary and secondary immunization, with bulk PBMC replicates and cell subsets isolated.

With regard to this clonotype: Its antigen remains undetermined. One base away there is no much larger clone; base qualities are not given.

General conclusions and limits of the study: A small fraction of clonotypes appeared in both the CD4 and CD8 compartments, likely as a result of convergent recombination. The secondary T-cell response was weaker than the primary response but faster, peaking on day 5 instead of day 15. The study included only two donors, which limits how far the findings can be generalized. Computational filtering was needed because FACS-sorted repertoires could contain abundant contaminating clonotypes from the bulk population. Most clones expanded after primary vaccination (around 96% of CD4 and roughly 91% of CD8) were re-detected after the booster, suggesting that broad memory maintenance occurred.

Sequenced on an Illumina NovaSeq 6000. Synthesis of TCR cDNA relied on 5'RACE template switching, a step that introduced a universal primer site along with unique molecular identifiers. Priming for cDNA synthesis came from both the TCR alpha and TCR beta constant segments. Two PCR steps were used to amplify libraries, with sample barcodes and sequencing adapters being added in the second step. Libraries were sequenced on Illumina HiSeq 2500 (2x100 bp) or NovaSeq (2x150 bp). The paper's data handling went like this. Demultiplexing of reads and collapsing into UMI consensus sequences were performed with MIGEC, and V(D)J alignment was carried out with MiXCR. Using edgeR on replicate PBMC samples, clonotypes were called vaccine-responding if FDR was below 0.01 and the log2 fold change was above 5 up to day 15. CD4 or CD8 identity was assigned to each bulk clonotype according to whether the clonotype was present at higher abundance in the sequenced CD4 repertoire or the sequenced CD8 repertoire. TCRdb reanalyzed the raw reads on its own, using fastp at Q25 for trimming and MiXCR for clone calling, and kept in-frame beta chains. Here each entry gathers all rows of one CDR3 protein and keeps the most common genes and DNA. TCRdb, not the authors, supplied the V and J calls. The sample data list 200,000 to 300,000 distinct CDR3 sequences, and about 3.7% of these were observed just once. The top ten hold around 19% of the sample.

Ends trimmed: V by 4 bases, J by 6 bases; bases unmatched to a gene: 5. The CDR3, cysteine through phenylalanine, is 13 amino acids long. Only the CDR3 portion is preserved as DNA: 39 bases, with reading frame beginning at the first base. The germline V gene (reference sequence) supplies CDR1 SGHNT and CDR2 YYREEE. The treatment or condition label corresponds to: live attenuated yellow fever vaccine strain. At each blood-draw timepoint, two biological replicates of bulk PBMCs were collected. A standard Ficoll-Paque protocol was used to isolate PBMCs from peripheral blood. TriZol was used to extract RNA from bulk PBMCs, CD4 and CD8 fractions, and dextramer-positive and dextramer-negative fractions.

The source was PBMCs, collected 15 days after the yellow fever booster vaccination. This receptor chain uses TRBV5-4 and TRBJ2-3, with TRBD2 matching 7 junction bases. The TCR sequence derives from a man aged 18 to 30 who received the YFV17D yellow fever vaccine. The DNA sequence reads TGTGCCAGCAGCGTATGGGACTACGATACGCAGTATTTT. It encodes CASSVWDYDTQYF.